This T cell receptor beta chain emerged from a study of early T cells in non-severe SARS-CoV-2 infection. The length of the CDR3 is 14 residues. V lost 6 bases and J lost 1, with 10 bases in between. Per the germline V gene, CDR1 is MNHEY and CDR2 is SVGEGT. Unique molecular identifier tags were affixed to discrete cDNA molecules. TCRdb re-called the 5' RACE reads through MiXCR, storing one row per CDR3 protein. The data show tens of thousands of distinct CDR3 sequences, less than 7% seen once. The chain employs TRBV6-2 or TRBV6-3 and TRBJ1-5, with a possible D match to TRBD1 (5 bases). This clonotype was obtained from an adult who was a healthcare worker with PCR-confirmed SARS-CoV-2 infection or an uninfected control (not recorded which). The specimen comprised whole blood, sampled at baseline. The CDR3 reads CASSTGLSNQPQHF. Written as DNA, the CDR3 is TGTGCCAGCAGCACAGGTTTGAGCAATCAGCCCCAGCATTTT.